This entry concerns a single T cell receptor beta chain. What it recognizes is unknown. Combining CD45RO+ cells with CCR7-negative CD45RA+ TemRA cells gave CD8 memory. Profiled with immunoSEQ multiplex PCR; TCRdb holds only in-frame clones, not every one. Of about 380,000 clones listed, approximately 96% are singletons. The record originates from a study of shared clonotypes between healthy human individuals. Points from the study as a whole: Shared clonotypes across all four donors exceeded non-shared ones in generation probability.

This TCR derives from a man in his thirties or forties in good health. The sequenced sample was memory CD8+ T cells sorted from blood. Subset described: CD45RO+ cells pooled with CCR7-negative TemRA cells.

The CDR3 DNA is TGTGCCAGCAGTTTATCCCGCTTTTGGGAAAACCTGGAAGATACGCAGTATTTT. Translated: CASSLSRFWENLEDTQYF. The chain couples TRBV28 to TRBJ2-3; no firm D call. CDR1 and CDR2 from the germline V gene are MDHEN and SYDVKM. The CDR3 extends over 18 amino acids. V was shortened by 1 base and J by 5 bases, with 22 bases between the two germline ends. The full variable domain, with the rest looked up from reference TRBV28 and TRBJ2-3, is DVKVTQSSRYLVKRTGEKVFLECVQDMDHENMFWYRQDPGLGLRLIYFSYDVKMKEKGDIPEGYSVSREKKERFSLILESASTNQTSMYLCASSLSRFWENLEDTQYFGPGTRLTVL.